The 24 T cell receptor beta chains below come from one sample, sequenced in a study of vaccination and CD4 T cells after COVID-19. The treatment here: 10-day PBMC culture with coronavirus spike peptide pools or control peptides (ViraFEST assay). What these receptors recognize is not known. Sequence data for DNA of cultured CD4+ T cells were generated by the Oncomine TCR Beta short-read assay. A single record per CDR3 protein comes from TCRdb applying MiXCR to the PCR reads. The sample lists about 15,000 distinct CDR3 sequences, approximately 70% seen once, with around 4.4% in the top ten. The sequenced material came from CD4+ T cells from blood, cultured in vitro. The source of these receptors is a human donor who had recovered from COVID-19.

The rearrangement uses TRBV24-1 and TRBJ1-2; D not certain. Between the trimmed V and J ends, which lost 1 base and 8 bases, there was a span of 7 bases. The germline V gene encodes CDR1 KGHDR and CDR2 SFDVKD. The CDR3 covers 12 residues. Here the CDR3 reads CATSDLTGGYTF. The CDR3 DNA sequence: TGTGCCACCAGTGATTTAACGGGCGGCTACACCTTC.

The chain couples TRBV5-1 to TRBJ2-3, with TRBD1 as a possible D gene (6 bases). CDR3 size: 15 residues. V lost 4 bases and J lost 1, with 13 bases in between. Germline V gene data show CDR1 as SGHRS and CDR2 as YFSETQ. CDR3 region: CASSGGRGGTDTQYF. In DNA, the CDR3 is TGCGCCAGCAGCGGGGGCAGGGGAGGCACAGATACGCAGTATTTT.

The chain joins TRBV15 to TRBJ2-5; D is unclear. The length of the CDR3 is 14 residues. The V gene's germline CDR1 is LNHNV and CDR2 YYDKDF (reference sequence). V dropped 0 bases and J dropped 11 bases, with 16 bases sitting between them. CDR3 in amino acids: CATSRDGGVLTQYF. CDR3 in DNA: TGTGCCACCAGCAGAGATGGTGGGGTGTTGACACAGTACTTC.

The chain couples TRBV24-1 to TRBJ2-2; D possibly corresponds to TRBD2 (7 bases). V lost 4 bases and J lost 6, with 23 bases in between. This CDR3 has 18 amino acids. CDR1 and CDR2 from the germline V gene are KGHDR and SFDVKD. The CDR3 sequence is CATSDAIRAQGRAGELFF. The DNA of the CDR3 is TGTGCCACCAGTGACGCCATTCGGGCTCAGGGGAGGGCCGGGGAGCTGTTTTTT.

A few counts support this clonotype. The chain has TRBV24-1 and TRBJ1-1, with TRBD1 matching over 10 bases. Trimming took 3 bases from V and 3 from J; bases not matched to a gene: 3. This CDR3 contains 15 residues. CDR1 KGHDR and CDR2 SFDVKD come from the germline V gene. In DNA, the CDR3 is TGTGCCACCAGTGATCCTGGACAGGGGGACACTGAAGCTTTCTTT. It translates to CATSDPGQGDTEAFF.

This chain connects TRBV25-1 to TRBJ2-2, with TRBD2 identical over 9 bases. Germline values: CDR1 MGHDK, CDR2 SYGVNS. With 3 bases clipped from V and 3 bases from J, the junction kept 2 bases outside the gene matches. CDR3 length equals 15 residues. In nucleotides, the CDR3 is TGTGCCAGCAGTGAGCGGGAGGGTGACACCGGGGAGCTGTTTTTT. Translated, it gives CASSEREGDTGELFF.

This chain links TRBV6-1 with TRBJ2-6; TRBD1 matches 7 bases. This CDR3 has 19 residues. The germline CDR1 and CDR2 sequences are MNHNS and SASEGT. V was pared by 6 bases and J by 2 bases, with 16 bases of the junction left unmatched. The CDR3 nucleotides are TGTGCCAGCAGCCCTAACGCCCTCCGACAGGGCCCTGGGGCCAACGTCCTGACTTTC. It encodes CASSPNALRQGPGANVLTF.

The genes are TRBV20-1 and TRBJ2-3; D is possibly TRBD2 (6 bases). This CDR3 comprises 15 residues. Germline values: CDR1 DFQATT, CDR2 SNEGSKA (reference sequence). Between the trimmed V and J ends, which lost 2 bases and 2 bases, there was a span of 14 bases. Written as DNA, the CDR3 is TGCAGTGCTAGACGGGCGGGGATAAACACAGATACGCAGTATTTT. It yields the protein CSARRAGINTDTQYF.

The gene calls are TRBV30 and TRBJ2-7, with D perhaps TRBD2 (6 bases). CDR3 length equals 17 residues. V was trimmed by 3 bases and J by 4 bases, leaving 25 bases between them. CDR1 and CDR2 from the germline V gene are GTSNPN and SVGIG (reference sequence). CDR3 region: CAWSLRRRSGRRYEQYF. The CDR3 coding sequence is TGTGCCTGGAGCCTACGGCGCAGGTCGGGGAGGCGATACGAGCAGTACTTC.

The chain employs TRBV19 and TRBJ1-5, with unresolved D. The germline V gene has CDR1 LNHDA and CDR2 SQIVND (reference sequence). The CDR3 has 12 amino acids. V was shortened by 7 bases and J by 2 bases, with 6 bases between the two germline ends. In DNA form, the CDR3 reads TGTGCCAGTAAGGTGGGCAATCAGCCCCAGCATTTT. Encoded protein: CASKVGNQPQHF.

The chain is built from TRBV7-2 and TRBJ1-6; D might be TRBD1 (6 bases). The V end lost 3 bases, the J end lost 8 bases, and 11 bases lay between the germline ends. The germline V gene has CDR1 SGHTA and CDR2 FQGNSA. This CDR3 comprises 14 residues. CDR3: CASSFTGSDSPLHF. Here the CDR3 DNA reads TGTGCCAGCAGCTTCACAGGGTCGGATTCACCCCTCCACTTT.

This chain uses TRBV12-3 or TRBV12-4 with TRBJ1-5, with D tentatively TRBD1 (5 bases). This CDR3 is built from 13 residues. V lost 7 bases to trimming and J lost 4 bases, with 11 bases between them. The CDR3 is CASKRQINQPQHF. The CDR3 coding sequence is TGTGCCAGCAAAAGACAGATTAATCAGCCCCAGCATTTT.

The V and J genes are TRBV20-1 and TRBJ1-6; D is unclear. The germline V gene encodes CDR1 DFQATT and CDR2 SNEGSKA (reference sequence). Trimming stripped 4 bases from V and 0 bases from J, with 22 bases between. This CDR3 is built from 19 residues. The CDR3 bases are TGCAGTGCTAAGGCTGGAGGCCTGGAGGGTCACTCCTATAATTCACCCCTCCACTTT. It yields the protein CSAKAGGLEGHSYNSPLHF.

The chain links TRBV12-3 or TRBV12-4 to TRBJ2-1; 10 nucleotides agree with TRBD2. This CDR3 is built from 14 residues. With V trimmed by 7 bases and J by 8 bases, 8 bases remained unmatched. CDR3 coding DNA: TGTGCCAGCACCCTGGGGCTAGCGGGAGATGAGCAGTTCTTC. Translation: CASTLGLAGDEQFF.

The table lists this clonotype with a count of one. The CDR3 sequence is CASSRGSSAGNTIYF. The CDR3 DNA follows: TGTGCCAGCAGCCGCGGGTCGAGTGCTGGAAACACCATATATTTT. The V and J genes are TRBV12-3 or TRBV12-4 and TRBJ1-3; D uncertain. The CDR3 spans 15 residues. V gave up 6 bases and J gave up 2 bases, with 14 bases separating them.

The gene calls are TRBV6-5 and TRBJ2-3; D perhaps matches TRBD2 (6 bases). V lost 4 bases to trimming and J lost 4 bases, with 18 bases between them. Germline V lookup: CDR1 MNHEY, CDR2 SVGAGI. This CDR3 has 16 amino acids. The DNA for the CDR3 is TGTGCCAGCAGTTCCTGGAGGGCGTACGGCCCAGATACGCAGTATTTT. It yields the protein CASSSWRAYGPDTQYF.

The count of this clonotype is one. V gene TRBV6-1 combines with J gene TRBJ2-3, with D tentatively TRBD1 (6 bases). The CDR3 covers 15 residues. The germline V and J ends were trimmed by 7 bases and 2 bases, with 16 bases remaining between them. Germline V gene data show CDR1 as MNHNS and CDR2 as SASEGT. The CDR3 sequence: CASTTTTGHTDTQYF. The CDR3 nucleotides read TGTGCCAGCACTACTACGACAGGCCACACAGATACGCAGTATTTT.

J is TRBJ2-2 and V is TRBV6-2 or TRBV6-3, with 8 bases fitting TRBD1. The CDR3 totals 15 residues. V lost 7 bases, J lost 3 bases, and 7 bases stayed unmatched. Germline values: CDR1 MNHEY, CDR2 SVGEGT. CDR3 in DNA: TGTGCCAGCACTCCTAACAGGGGGGACACCGGGGAGCTGTTTTTT. It encodes CASTPNRGDTGELFF.

The V gene is TRBV28, the J gene TRBJ1-4; the match to TRBD1 covers 9 bases. V lost 5 bases and J lost 8; bases outside the gene matches: 9. The germline CDR1 and CDR2 sequences are MDHEN and SYDVKM. The length of the CDR3 is 15 residues. The CDR3 spells CASSRHRGQGEKLFF. In DNA form, the CDR3 reads TGTGCCAGCAGTCGCCACAGGGGGCAGGGGGAAAAACTGTTTTTT.

The chain carries TRBV30 and TRBJ1-5; D not certain. Trimming stripped 2 bases from V and 4 bases from J, with 12 bases between. The germline gives CDR1 GTSNPN, CDR2 SVGIG (reference sequence). The CDR3 covers 14 residues. The DNA for the CDR3 is TGTGCCTGGAGTATCGTGTCATCTAATCAGCCCCAGCATTTT. Its protein product is CAWSIVSSNQPQHF.

This chain connects TRBV28 to TRBJ2-7; 11 nucleotides match TRBD2. Losses at the gene ends were 5 bases for V and 3 bases for J; bases not matched to a gene: 6. The CDR3 loop spans 15 amino acids. CDR1 MDHEN and CDR2 SYDVKM come from the germline V gene. Here the CDR3 reads CASSNIAGGLYEQYF. CDR3 nucleotides: TGTGCCAGCAGTAATATAGCGGGAGGGCTCTACGAGCAGTACTTC.

This clonotype was seen once. The V call is TRBV6-1, the J call TRBJ1-5; TRBD1 matches 9 bases. Trimming removed 6 bases from V and 4 bases from J; junction bases left unmatched: 10. The CDR3 loop spans 16 amino acids. Germline loops: CDR1 MNHNS, CDR2 SASEGT. The CDR3 loop is CASRLQGALGNQPQHF. The CDR3 DNA is TGTGCCAGCAGACTACAGGGGGCCCTGGGGAATCAGCCCCAGCATTTT.

The chain is built from TRBV24-1 and TRBJ2-3; 8 bases are a match to TRBD1. The CDR3 length is 16 residues. CDR1 is KGHDR, CDR2 SFDVKD, per germline. V lost 3 bases, J lost 6 bases, and 10 bases stayed unmatched. The DNA for the CDR3 is TGTGCCACCAGTGATGTGCATCAGGGGGCTGGGGATACGCAGTATTTT. It yields the protein CATSDVHQGAGDTQYF.

CDR3 nucleotides: TGTGCCAGCAGCCAGCAGGACGGCCCCAGTTCACCCCTCCACTTT. Translation: CASSQQDGPSSPLHF. V gene TRBV14 combines with J gene TRBJ1-6; D uncertain. V lost 3 bases to trimming and J lost 9 bases, with 15 bases between them. The CDR3 spans 15 residues. Germline values: CDR1 SGHDN, CDR2 FVKESK.